Following are 31 T cell receptor beta chains from one sample sequenced in a study of blood T cells in healthy people across ages. Sample-barcoded 5' priming and a J-beta primer mix drove a second PCR of 7 to 11 cycles. TCRdb recomputed calls from the 5' RACE reads with MiXCR, one row per CDR3 protein. Found here are 730,000 or so distinct CDR3 sequences, roughly 47% of them singletons; the top ten hold under 25%. Sequencing used blood. The receptors come from an older woman in good health.

The J gene is TRBJ2-4, the V gene TRBV21-1; the D call of TRBD1 is as the table states it, not checked on the DNA. TRBV21-1 is a pseudogene segment. There are 17 residues in the CDR3. In DNA form, the CDR3 reads TGTGCCAGCAGCAAAGGGGCGGGGACCCTAGCCAAAAACATTCAGTACTTC. This gives the protein CASSKGAGTLAKNIQYF.

The J gene is TRBJ2-1, the V gene TRBV12-3 or TRBV12-4, with 13 bases matching TRBD2. The J call may be faulty, since TRBJ2-7 better matches the DNA end. CDR3 length: 16 residues. CDR3 coding DNA: TGTGCCAGCAGTCAGACTAGCGGGGGGTCCTACAATGAGCAGTACTTC. This encodes CASSQTSGGSYNEQYF.

This clonotype was detected only a few times. CDR3 DNA: TGTGCCAGCAGTTACTCCGGGGACAATGAGCAGTTCTTC. It is translated as CASSYSGDNEQFF. The J gene is TRBJ2-1, the V gene TRBV6-5; the D gene is possibly TRBD2 (5 bases). V was pared by 0 bases and J by 5 bases, with 5 bases between. This CDR3 spans 13 amino acids. Germline lookup yields CDR1 MNHEY and CDR2 SVGAGI.

This clonotype was counted only a few times. This rearrangement joins TRBV5-1 to TRBJ2-6, with a tentative D call TRBD2 (6 bases). From germline, CDR1 is SGHRS and CDR2 YFSETQ. V was clipped by 6 bases and J by 0 bases, with 22 bases between them. CDR3 size: 19 residues. CDR3 bases: TGCGCCAGCACCAGGACGGGGGACGTCCGAAGCTCTGGGGCCAACGTCCTGACTTTC. Amino acid sequence: CASTRTGDVRSSGANVLTF.

Of note for this clonotype: A read error may be the cause here, since a much bigger clone is one base away. This chain joins TRBV9 and TRBJ2-1; 12 bases map to TRBD2. Germline V gene lookup returns CDR1 SGDLS and CDR2 YYNGEE. The CDR3 consists of 16 residues. V was clipped by 1 base and J by 13 bases; unmatched bases: 12. This chain's CDR3 is CASSVTSGGSLETQFF. CDR3 bases: TGTGCCAGCAGCGTAACTAGCGGGGGGTCCTTGGAGACCCAGTTCTTC.

This clonotype appeared a few times. The J gene is TRBJ1-5, the V gene TRBV7-2; D may be TRBD1 (5 bases). The length of the CDR3 is 16 residues. Germline CDR1 is SGHTA and CDR2 is FQGNSA. V gave up 1 base and J gave up 5 bases, with 15 bases separating them. The CDR3 nucleotides read TGTGCCAGCAGCTTAGTCGCAGGGTCGAGCGATCAGCCCCAGCATTTT. Translating gives CASSLVAGSSDQPQHF.

This clonotype was detected only a few times. This rearrangement joins TRBV25-1 to TRBJ2-5, with D unresolved. Trimming shortened V by 6 bases and J by 4 bases, and 9 bases separated the two germline ends. The CDR3 contains 12 residues. The germline V gene has CDR1 MGHDK and CDR2 SYGVNS. The DNA for the CDR3 is TGTGCCAGCAGGACGGATTTAGAGACCCAGTACTTC. Translated, it gives CASRTDLETQYF.

This clonotype has only a few counts. V and J are TRBV3-1 and TRBJ2-7; D ambiguous. Germline values: CDR1 LGHDT, CDR2 YNNKEL (reference sequence). Trimming took off 0 bases at V and 7 bases at J, with 4 bases between the two ends. There are 11 residues in the CDR3. The CDR3 here is CASSQDTEQYF. The CDR3 region has the DNA TGTGCCAGCAGCCAAGATACAGAGCAGTACTTC.

This chain joins TRBV7-9 and TRBJ2-1; D uncertain. This CDR3 is 15 amino acids long. Germline-derived CDR1 and CDR2 are SEHNR and FQNEAQ (reference sequence). V was clipped by 4 bases and J by 8 bases, with 18 bases between them. The CDR3 is CASSYLGEGIHEQFF. DNA for the CDR3: TGTGCCAGCAGCTATCTTGGGGAAGGAATACATGAGCAGTTCTTC.

This clonotype has just a few counts. The chain is built from TRBV28 and TRBJ2-1; 7 bases map to TRBD2. CDR3 length: 16 amino acids. Germline CDR1 MDHEN, CDR2 SYDVKM. V gave up 6 bases and J gave up 4 bases; unmatched junction bases: 12. The CDR3 DNA follows: TGTGCCAGCAGCCTCCCGGGGGGATCCGGGTACAATGAGCAGTTCTTC. Translated, it gives CASSLPGGSGYNEQFF.

The CDR3 DNA is TGCGCCAGCAGCCAAGAATTTCTCGGGGTCGACAATCAGCCCCAGCATTTT. Its translation is CASSQEFLGVDNQPQHF. The rearrangement uses TRBV4-1 and TRBJ1-5, with unresolved D. Trimming pared 0 bases from V and 3 bases from J, leaving 15 bases between. Germline V gives CDR1 MGHRA, CDR2 YSYEKL. The CDR3 loop spans 17 amino acids.

The chain uses TRBV6-5 and TRBJ1-2; 8 nucleotides match TRBD1. Germline V gene sequence: CDR1 MNHEY, CDR2 SVGAGI. The CDR3 consists of 15 residues. Trimming at V came to 2 bases and at J to 6 bases, leaving 8 bases not matched to a gene. CDR3 region: CASSYAGQGSNGYTF. For the CDR3, the DNA is TGTGCCAGCAGTTACGCCGGACAGGGATCCAATGGCTACACCTTC.

This sequence joins TRBV5-1 and TRBJ2-1; 7 bases are a match to TRBD1. The CDR3 length is 19 residues. Germline CDR1 SGHRS, CDR2 YFSETQ. The ends lost 4 bases at V and 0 bases at J; junction bases unmatched: 16. In DNA form, the CDR3 reads TGCGCCAGCAGCCTGAGTGGGACAGTCCTGCAGAGCTCCTACAATGAGCAGTTCTTC. It encodes CASSLSGTVLQSSYNEQFF.

This clonotype was detected only a few times. This rearrangement joins TRBV28 to TRBJ2-1; TRBD2 agrees at 8 bases. CDR3 size: 16 residues. After removal of 7 bases from V and 10 bases from J, the junction contained 18 bases not matched to a gene. Germline lookup yields CDR1 MDHEN and CDR2 SYDVKM. This chain's CDR3 is CASTPRPGLEVREQFF. The CDR3 DNA is TGTGCCAGCACCCCGAGACCGGGACTAGAAGTAAGGGAGCAGTTCTTC.

V is TRBV7-2 and J is TRBJ1-1; D is possibly TRBD1 (5 bases). This CDR3 region has 13 residues. Trimming left V 6 bases short and J 4 bases short, with 12 bases between. Germline CDR1 and CDR2: SGHTA and FQGNSA. The CDR3 DNA is TGTGCCAGCAGAAACAGGTTTACCACTGAAGCTTTCTTT. This translates into CASRNRFTTEAFF.

This clonotype was seen more than once but under ten times. The CDR3 reads CASSRGTSGAYPNEQFF. CDR3 nucleotide sequence: TGTGCCAGCAGCCGCGGTACTAGCGGGGCTTATCCGAATGAGCAGTTCTTC. The chain carries TRBV3-1 and TRBJ2-1, with 10 bases lining up with TRBD2. The V gene's germline CDR1 is LGHDT and CDR2 YNNKEL (reference sequence). The trim removed 4 bases at V and 7 bases at J, leaving 13 bases unmatched. The CDR3 runs 17 residues.

This clonotype was seen only a few times. A much bigger clone sits one base away, suggesting this may be a read error. This chain links TRBV29-1 with TRBJ2-1; no clear D. This CDR3 is built from 12 residues. CDR1 is SQVTM, CDR2 ANQGSEA, per germline. Trimming removed 4 bases at V and 13 bases at J, with 17 bases between. CDR3 sequence reads: CSVGARQETQFF. CDR3 coding DNA: TGCAGCGTTGGGGCACGGCAAGAGACCCAGTTCTTC.

In its sample, this clonotype was seen many times. The chain combines TRBV29-1 with TRBJ1-2; TRBD1 matches 11 bases. Germline assignment: CDR1 SQVTM and CDR2 ANQGSEA. The CDR3 is 12 amino acids. J lost 6 bases, V lost 4 bases, and 1 base had no gene match. In nucleotides, the CDR3 is TGCAGCGTTGGGGGACAGGGGGATGGCTACACCTTC. This encodes CSVGGQGDGYTF. Drawing the rest from reference TRBV29-1 and TRBJ1-2, the complete variable domain is SAVISQKPSRDICQRGTSLTIQCQVDSQVTMMFWYRQQPGQSLTLIATANQGSEATYESGFVIDKFPISRPNLTFSTLTVSNMSPEDSSIYLCSVGGQGDGYTFGSGTRLTVV.

This clonotype has at least ten counts. This sequence joins TRBV11-2 and TRBJ2-4; 7 positions match TRBD1. Germline CDR1 and CDR2: SGHAT and FQNNGV. V lost 5 bases, J lost 7 bases, and 5 bases stayed unmatched. The CDR3 contains 13 residues. The CDR3 is CASSPGQENIQYF. The CDR3 DNA is TGTGCCAGCAGCCCTGGACAGGAGAACATTCAGTACTTC.

This clonotype was detected only a few times. This chain joins TRBV6-2 or TRBV6-3 and TRBJ2-7; 10 nucleotides line up with TRBD2. J lost 1 base, V lost 2 bases, and 5 bases had no gene match. In germline, CDR1 is MNHEY, CDR2 SVGEGT. CDR3 length equals 16 residues. CDR3 DNA: TGTGCCAGCAGTTACGCCGCTAGCGGGAGTTCCTACGAGCAGTACTTC. Amino acid sequence: CASSYAASGSSYEQYF.

This clonotype was detected a few times. The rearrangement links TRBV7-9 to TRBJ2-5, with 9 bases identical to TRBD1. This CDR3 comprises 14 residues. V shed 4 bases and J 1 base; nucleotides not matched to a gene: 1. Germline loops: CDR1 SEHNR, CDR2 FQNEAQ (reference sequence). The DNA of the CDR3 is TGTGCCAGCAGCTGGGGACAGGGCCAAGAGACCCAGTACTTC. The encoded protein is CASSWGQGQETQYF.

V usage is TRBV7-2 and J usage is TRBJ2-7; 9 bases agree with TRBD1. The CDR3 is made up of 15 amino acids. Germline trimming cut 5 bases from V and 2 bases from J; bases unmatched to any gene: 7. Germline assignment: CDR1 SGHTA and CDR2 FQGNSA. CDR3 protein: CASSDTGTGPYEQYF. In DNA, the CDR3 is TGTGCCAGCAGCGACACCGGGACAGGGCCCTACGAGCAGTACTTC.

V and J are TRBV6-5 and TRBJ2-4; 7 nucleotides align to TRBD2. The end of the DNA aligns better with TRBJ2-7, so the J call may be wrong. The CDR3 consists of 16 residues. Germline V gives CDR1 MNHEY, CDR2 SVGAGI. CDR3 nucleotide sequence: TGTGCCAGCAGTTACGTTAAGGGAGGGAGGGCCCACGAGCAGTACTTC. Amino acid sequence: CASSYVKGGRAHEQYF.

This clonotype has a handful of counts. This chain's CDR3 is CSASDQATEQFF. In nucleotides, the CDR3 is TGCAGTGCTAGCGATCAGGCCACTGAGCAGTTCTTC. The rearrangement joins TRBV20-1 to TRBJ2-1; D unresolved. Trimming stripped 3 bases from V and 9 bases from J, with 12 bases between. Germline CDR1 reads DFQATT; CDR2 reads SNEGSKA (reference sequence). The CDR3 is 12 amino acids.

This clonotype was counted many times. V usage is TRBV29-1 and J usage is TRBJ2-5; a possible D gene is TRBD1 (6 bases). Germline V gives CDR1 SQVTM, CDR2 ANQGSEA. The CDR3 contains 14 residues. Trimming removed 1 base from V and 5 bases from J, with 14 bases in between. The CDR3 here is CSVEAAGERETQYF. The CDR3 region has the DNA TGCAGCGTTGAAGCGGCAGGGGAAAGGGAGACCCAGTACTTC.

A single count supports this clonotype. This sequence joins TRBV7-2 and TRBJ2-7, with TRBD2 matching over 7 bases. The CDR3 runs to 15 residues. Germline V gene data show CDR1 as SGHTA and CDR2 as FQGNSA. V was clipped by 1 base and J by 5 bases; unmatched bases: 8. CDR3 coding DNA: TGTGCCAGCAGCTTAGGCGGCGCGGGAGCTGACGAGCAGTACTTC. Translating gives CASSLGGAGADEQYF.

The genes are TRBV6-5 and TRBJ2-1; the match to TRBD1 covers 8 bases. The J call could be wrong; TRBJ2-7 is a better fit for the DNA end. The CDR3 consists of 17 residues. Germline V gene data show CDR1 as MNHEY and CDR2 as SVGAGI. The CDR3 is CASSYASGTGGLNEQYF. The CDR3 coding sequence is TGTGCCAGCAGTTACGCCTCCGGGACAGGAGGGTTAAATGAGCAGTACTTC.

The CDR3 DNA reads TGTGCCATCAGTCCCGGAGAAACCAATGAAAAACTGTTTTTT. Its translation: CAISPGETNEKLFF. The J gene is TRBJ1-4, the V gene TRBV10-3; D gene uncertain. Trimming shortened V by 5 bases and J by 5 bases, and 12 bases separated the two germline ends. The germline V gene encodes CDR1 ENHRY and CDR2 SYGVKD. The length of the CDR3 is 14 residues.

This rearrangement joins TRBV25-1 to TRBJ1-2, with D maybe TRBD1 (5 bases). The CDR3 length is 15 residues. Germline V CDR1 and CDR2: MGHDK, SYGVNS. V lost 3 bases and J lost 3, with 14 bases in between. Here the CDR3 reads CASSDSGTPYYGYTF. CDR3 in DNA: TGTGCCAGCAGTGACTCCGGGACCCCCTACTATGGCTACACCTTC.

The rearrangement uses TRBV13 and TRBJ1-6; unclear D gene. V gave up 5 bases and J gave up 1 base, with 12 bases separating them. The CDR3 contains 16 residues. Per the germline V gene, CDR1 is PRHDT and CDR2 is FYEKMQ (reference sequence). In DNA, the CDR3 is TGTGCCAGCAGCCCAACAATGATTTCCTATAATTCACCCCTCCACTTT. It encodes CASSPTMISYNSPLHF. Full variable domain (rest looked up from reference TRBV13 and TRBJ1-6): AAGVIQSPRHLIKEKRETATLKCYPIPRHDTVYWYQQGPGQDPQFLISFYEKMQSDKGSIPDRFSAQQFSDYHSELNMSSLELGDSALYFCASSPTMISYNSPLHFGNGTRLTVT.

The gene calls are TRBV28 and TRBJ1-2; D is undetermined. Trimming removed 3 bases from V and 4 bases from J, with 18 bases in between. Germline V gene data show CDR1 as MDHEN and CDR2 as SYDVKM. This CDR3 is built from 16 residues. The CDR3 coding sequence is TGTGCCAGCAGTTTCTTTGGAGGGTTTGCTTCCTATGGCTACACCTTC. This codes for CASSFFGGFASYGYTF.